A selection of T cell receptor beta chains follows, all from one sample in a study of blood T cell repertoires in COVID-19. Profiling relied on immunoSEQ multiplex PCR, and the TCRdb table lists in-frame clones only, not all of them. Of some 200,000 clones listed, roughly nine tenths were seen once; the top ten hold approximately 1.2%. Sequenced input: peripheral blood. Receptors originate from a man aged 25-45 years with acute or convalescent COVID-19. Each CDR3 is given with its conserved first and last residue.

>TRBV14|16
CASSRHTGNANYGYTF
>TRBV3-1/TRBV3-2|15
CASSRGEVSTDTQYF
>TRBV5-8|14
CASSNLGQAYEQYF
>TRBV28|14
CASGRDRGSYEQYF
>TRBV4-1|12
CASSQDRGKLFF
>TRBV5-5|15
CASTLDPSGTYEQYF
>TRBV27|13
CASRGQGTSEQYF
>TRBV6-2/TRBV6-3|15
CASSLRMGVRYEQYF
>TRBV27|16
CASSLRDTGRQETQYF
>TRBV20-1|15
CSASPSGRDHNEQFF
>TRBV28|15
CASSRLRSTNEKLFF
>TRBV20-1|13
CSASRGGSHEQYF
>TRBV19|16
CASALFGSMVYNEQFF
>TRBV3-1/TRBV3-2|13
CASSQLTGDTQYF
>TRBV19|16
CASSPQGGTSNYGYTF
>TRBV9|15
CASSSTSGTRRELFF
>TRBV6-6|15
CASSRSGTGSYEQYF
>TRBV10-1|16
CASSDRGMKTYNEQFF
>TRBV19|13
CASSSRQGNEQFF
>TRBV28|18
CASSLGVVRDRNTGELFF
>TRBV5-1|18
CASSFGAGAGGPGDTQYF
>TRBV19|15
CASTYGGNSNQPQHF
>TRBV10-3|15
CAISDGGRSNQPQHF